One sample yielded the 30 T cell receptor beta chains listed below, sequenced in a study of cytomegalovirus exposure and HLA in healthy donors. With 60 Vbeta and 13 Jbeta primers, the PCR was carried out. The assay was immunoSEQ multiplex PCR, and TCRdb's table has in-frame clones only and misses some. The repertoire holds 84,000 or so clones, with approximately 56% as singletons. Sequencing was carried out using PBMCs. These receptors all stem from a woman in her 30s in good health and CMV-seropositive.

The rearrangement joins TRBV4-2 to TRBJ2-5; 8 bases are shared with TRBD2. Germline loops: CDR1 LGHNA, CDR2 YNFKEQ. The CDR3 has 15 residues. V was clipped by 0 bases and J by 2 bases; unmatched bases: 2. The CDR3: CASSQETGGQETQYF. The CDR3, as DNA: TGTGCCAGCAGCCAAGAAACGGGGGGGCAAGAGACCCAGTACTTC.

The genes are TRBV5-1 and TRBJ1-2; D possibly corresponds to TRBD1 (5 bases). The CDR3 extends over 15 amino acids. The germline V gene has CDR1 SGHRS and CDR2 YFSETQ. Trimming pared 4 bases from V and 5 bases from J, leaving 18 bases between. CDR3 DNA sequence: TGCGCCAGCAGCGGAGACGTCCGGGACTTATATGGCTACACCTTC. Translating it yields CASSGDVRDLYGYTF. The variable domain in full, completed from reference TRBV5-1 and TRBJ1-2, reads KAGVTQTPRYLIKTRGQQVTLSCSPISGHRSVSWYQQTPGQGLQFLFEYFSETQRNKGNFPGRFSGRQFSNSRSEMNVSTLELGDSALYLCASSGDVRDLYGYTFGSGTRLTVV.

This rearrangement joins TRBV5-1 to TRBJ1-3; possibly TRBD1 for D (5 bases). Germline V CDR1 and CDR2: SGHRS, YFSETQ. The CDR3 extends over 13 amino acids. V was trimmed by 7 bases and J by 4 bases, leaving 12 bases between them. DNA for the CDR3: TGCGCCAGCGGTGAGACAGCAGGAAACACCATATATTTT. Its protein product is CASGETAGNTIYF.

This clone was recorded only once. A much larger clone lies a single base off, so this may be a read error. The chain recombines TRBV9 with TRBJ2-2; the match to TRBD1 covers 7 bases. The germline gives CDR1 SGDLS, CDR2 YYNGEE. The V gene end was trimmed by 4 bases and the J gene end by 1 base; junction bases not matched to a gene: 4. The CDR3 loop spans 15 amino acids. CDR3 nucleotide sequence: TGTGCCAGCAGCAGCCGACAGGGGAACACCGGGGAGCTGTTTTTT. Its protein product is CASSSRQGNTGELFF.

The rearrangement joins TRBV14 to TRBJ1-5; D gene uncertain. Germline assignment: CDR1 SGHDN and CDR2 FVKESK. This CDR3 is built from 17 residues. With 2 bases removed from V and 0 bases from J, the gap between germline ends came to 14 bases. CDR3 amino acids: CASSQKERGNSNQPQHF. CDR3 bases: TGTGCCAGCAGCCAAAAGGAACGGGGTAATAGCAATCAGCCCCAGCATTTT.

V usage is TRBV18 and J usage is TRBJ2-5; TRBD1 matches 9 bases. The J call may be wrong; the DNA end is better matched by TRBJ2-7. Per germline, CDR1 KGHSH and CDR2 LQKENI. This CDR3 is 13 amino acids long. The CDR3 bases are TGTGCCAGCTCCTCGGACAGGGGCCACGAGCAGTACTTC. It yields the protein CASSSDRGHEQYF.

The genes are TRBV5-1 and TRBJ1-1; no definite D call. The CDR3 runs to 14 residues. Germline-derived CDR1 and CDR2 are SGHRS and YFSETQ. Deletions cut 4 bases from V and 4 bases from J, with 14 bases between. The CDR3, as DNA: TGCGCCAGCAGCATCCGGCGGGAGGGCACTGAAGCTTTCTTT. It yields the protein CASSIRREGTEAFF. The full variable domain, completed using reference TRBV5-1 and TRBJ1-1, is KAGVTQTPRYLIKTRGQQVTLSCSPISGHRSVSWYQQTPGQGLQFLFEYFSETQRNKGNFPGRFSGRQFSNSRSEMNVSTLELGDSALYLCASSIRREGTEAFFGQGTRLTVV.

J is TRBJ2-5 and V is TRBV2, with D possibly matching TRBD2 (6 bases). The length of the CDR3 is 15 residues. Per germline, CDR1 SNHLY and CDR2 FYNNEI. V gave up 5 bases and J gave up 2 bases, with 15 bases separating them. For the CDR3, the DNA is TGTGCCAGCAGTAAGCAGGGACTCGTACAAGAGACCCAGTACTTC. Protein: CASSKQGLVQETQYF. The full variable domain, completed using reference TRBV2 and TRBJ2-5, is EPEVTQTPSHQVTQMGQEVILRCVPISNHLYFYWYRQILGQKVEFLVSFYNNEISEKSEIFDDQFSVERPDGSNFTLKIRSTKLEDSAMYFCASSKQGLVQETQYFGPGTRLLVL.

The chain recombines TRBV27 with TRBJ1-4; possibly TRBD1 for D (5 bases). Trimming took 2 bases from V and 0 from J, leaving 16 bases between them. Germline CDR1 MNHEY, CDR2 SMNVEV (reference sequence). The CDR3 consists of 18 residues. The CDR3 region is CASSLIYGTGATNEKLFF. The CDR3 region has the DNA TGTGCCAGCAGTTTAATCTATGGGACTGGGGCAACTAATGAAAAACTGTTTTTT.

On this clone: A junction end diverges from the germline sequence, so it may reflect a read error. The J gene is TRBJ2-5, the V gene TRBV7-9, with TRBD2 as a possible D gene (7 bases). The CDR3 has 14 amino acids. Germline CDR1 SEHNR, CDR2 FQNEAQ (reference sequence). The CDR3 is CSSSPSGGGETQYF. CDR3 sequence (DNA): TGTTCCAGCAGCCCTTCGGGGGGCGGTGAGACCCAGTACTTC.

This clone was recorded once. The CDR3 region has the DNA TGTCCGGGAGAGAGTTTCTCAGACAGGGTCGCCTACGAGCAGTACTTC. Translating gives CPGESFSDRVAYEQYF. The V call is TRBV19, the J call TRBJ2-5, with D perhaps TRBD1 (7 bases). The J call may be wrong; the DNA end is better matched by TRBJ2-7. In germline, CDR1 is LNHDA, CDR2 SQIVND (reference sequence). The CDR3 is made up of 16 amino acids.

The chain carries TRBV11-2 and TRBJ2-3; TRBD1 might be the D (6 bases). The CDR3 is 14 residues long. CDR1 is SGHAT and CDR2 is FQNNGV in the germline V gene. Trimming stripped 5 bases from V and 6 bases from J, with 15 bases between. The chain's CDR3 is CASSQGITWDTQYF. The CDR3 DNA is TGTGCCAGCAGCCAGGGGATTACTTGGGATACGCAGTATTTT.

V usage is TRBV6-1 and J usage is TRBJ1-2; D possibly corresponds to TRBD1 (5 bases). From germline, CDR1 is MNHNS and CDR2 SASEGT. V lost 7 bases, J lost 3 bases, and 15 bases lay in between. The CDR3 has 14 amino acids. CDR3 nucleotide sequence: TGTGCCAGCACCGCGGACATAGCGGACTATGGCTACACCTTC. This gives the protein CASTADIADYGYTF.

The chain employs TRBV5-1 and TRBJ2-2; D is perhaps TRBD2 (5 bases). Between the trimmed V and J ends, which lost 1 base and 1 base, there was a span of 8 bases. This CDR3 region has 15 residues. Germline V gene sequence: CDR1 SGHRS, CDR2 YFSETQ. The CDR3 nucleotides are TGCGCCAGCAGCTTGTACGGGGTGAACACCGGGGAGCTGTTTTTT. Protein: CASSLYGVNTGELFF.

V gene TRBV9 combines with J gene TRBJ2-5, with D unclear. V lost 2 bases, J lost 5 bases, and 16 bases lay in between. The CDR3 has 15 amino acids. CDR1 and CDR2 from the germline V gene are SGDLS and YYNGEE. The chain's CDR3 is CASSVSPSDGETQYF. CDR3 coding DNA: TGTGCCAGCAGCGTGAGCCCTAGTGATGGGGAGACCCAGTACTTC. Drawing the rest from reference TRBV9 and TRBJ2-5, the complete variable domain is DSGVTQTPKHLITATGQRVTLRCSPRSGDLSVYWYQQSLDQGLQFLIQYYNGEERAKGNILERFSAQQFPDLHSELNLSSLELGDSALYFCASSVSPSDGETQYFGPGTRLLVL.

The CDR3 spells CASSLDPRGSPLHF. DNA for the CDR3: TGTGCCAGCAGCTTAGACCCCAGGGGTTCACCCCTCCACTTT. The genes are TRBV7-2 and TRBJ1-6; TRBD1 is a possible D gene (6 bases). This CDR3 comprises 14 residues. Per the germline V gene, CDR1 is SGHTA and CDR2 is FQGNSA. The V gene lost 1 base and the J gene lost 9 bases, with 10 bases spanning the gap.

Only a few counts were recorded for this clone. The chain couples TRBV7-6 to TRBJ2-7; 13 bases map to TRBD2. The CDR3 runs to 16 residues. Germline trimming cut 1 base from V and 3 bases from J; bases unmatched to any gene: 3. In germline, CDR1 is SGHVS, CDR2 FNYEAQ. The chain's CDR3 is CASSLGGLAGNYEQYF. DNA for the CDR3: TGTGCCAGCAGCTTAGGGGGACTAGCGGGGAACTACGAGCAGTACTTC.

J is TRBJ1-1 and V is TRBV25-1, with a tentative D call TRBD1 (6 bases). Per germline, CDR1 MGHDK and CDR2 SYGVNS. CDR3 length: 14 residues. V lost 8 bases and J lost 1, with 14 bases in between. CDR3 nucleotide sequence: TGTGCCAGCCAATTTGAAGGGGGGAACACTGAAGCTTTCTTT. Protein sequence: CASQFEGGNTEAFF.

The chain joins TRBV7-2 to TRBJ2-2; D not resolved. The CDR3 has 14 residues. V lost 5 bases, J lost 6 bases, and 13 bases lay in between. CDR1 and CDR2 (germline): SGHTA, FQGNSA. The CDR3 sequence: CASSMTPTPGELFF. CDR3 in DNA: TGTGCCAGCAGCATGACTCCGACCCCCGGGGAGCTGTTTTTT.

This clone has just one count. The rearrangement links TRBV2 to TRBJ1-2; D is ambiguous. The CDR3 length is 12 residues. V was clipped by 7 bases and J by 8 bases, with 14 bases between them. The germline V gene has CDR1 SNHLY and CDR2 FYNNEI. In DNA form, the CDR3 reads TGTGCCAGCACAGACCCAGCGAGCGGCTACACCTTC. Its translation: CASTDPASGYTF.

In this sample, this clone turned up a few times. This rearrangement joins TRBV5-4 to TRBJ2-2; D might be TRBD1 (6 bases). CDR1 is SGHNT, CDR2 YYREEE, per germline (reference sequence). The CDR3 extends over 16 amino acids. V lost 1 base and J lost 0, with 10 bases in between. CDR3 sequence reads: CASSLTAGANTGELFF. As DNA, the CDR3 is TGTGCCAGCAGCTTGACGGCAGGGGCGAACACCGGGGAGCTGTTTTTT.

This sequence joins TRBV2 and TRBJ2-3; 11 nucleotides agree with TRBD2. This CDR3 comprises 16 residues. From germline, CDR1 is SNHLY and CDR2 FYNNEI. Losses at the gene ends were 5 bases for V and 4 bases for J; bases not matched to a gene: 8. The CDR3 loop reads CASSPVLAGAADTQYF. CDR3 in DNA: TGTGCCAGCAGTCCAGTACTAGCGGGGGCGGCAGATACGCAGTATTTT.

DNA for the CDR3: TGTGCCAGCAGTTTGGGGGCGCGCTCCTATAATTCACCCCTCCACTTT. Protein: CASSLGARSYNSPLHF. The genes are TRBV6-5 and TRBJ1-6; perhaps TRBD1 as D (6 bases). Germline loops: CDR1 MNHEY, CDR2 SVGAGI. Trimming removed 4 bases at V and 0 bases at J, with 10 bases between. The CDR3 sequence is 16 residues long.

There are a few counts of this clone. The same CDR3 arises from other DNA sequences in this sample as well. V usage is TRBV5-1 and J usage is TRBJ2-7, with 10 nucleotides matching TRBD1. Unmatched junction bases numbered 4, after V lost 0 bases and J lost 7 bases. In germline, CDR1 is SGHRS, CDR2 YFSETQ. There are 14 residues in the CDR3. CDR3 in DNA: TGCGCCAGCAGCTTGGGACAGGGGGCTAGTGAGCAGTACTTC. The encoded protein is CASSLGQGASEQYF.

This rearrangement joins TRBV5-1 to TRBJ2-2; D perhaps matches TRBD1 (5 bases). The CDR3 loop spans 15 amino acids. V lost 0 bases and J lost 3, with 9 bases in between. CDR1 is SGHRS, CDR2 YFSETQ, per germline. The DNA for the CDR3 is TGCGCCAGCAGCTTGGCCCTAGGGGACACCGGGGAGCTGTTTTTT. This encodes CASSLALGDTGELFF.

This sequence joins TRBV7-9 and TRBJ1-1; 11 nucleotides line up with TRBD1. The CDR3 is 13 residues long. The trim removed 10 bases at V and 3 bases at J, leaving 4 bases unmatched. Germline V CDR1 and CDR2: SEHNR, FQNEAQ (reference sequence). The chain's CDR3 is CATTGQGDTEAFF. The CDR3, as DNA: TGTGCCACCACGGGACAGGGGGACACTGAAGCTTTCTTT. The entire variable domain, with the rest obtained from reference TRBV7-9 and TRBJ1-1, is as follows: DTGVSQNPRHKITKRGQNVTFRCDPISEHNRLYWYRQTLGQGPEFLTYFQNEAQLEKSRLLSDRFSAERPKGSFSTLEIQRTEQGDSAMYLCATTGQGDTEAFFGQGTRLTVV.

The chain joins TRBV30 to TRBJ1-5, with 7 bases that match TRBD1. CDR1 is GTSNPN, CDR2 SVGIG, per germline (reference sequence). The CDR3 length is 14 residues. V was pared by 2 bases and J by 5 bases, with 6 bases of the junction left unmatched. The CDR3 nucleotides are TGTGCCTGGAGTCCGGGACAGATTTATCAGCCCCAGCATTTT. Encoded protein: CAWSPGQIYQPQHF.

The chain employs TRBV5-4 and TRBJ1-4; 7 bases agree with TRBD1. The CDR3 has 15 residues. The V gene end was trimmed by 5 bases and the J gene end by 6 bases; junction bases not matched to a gene: 10. Germline V gene data show CDR1 as SGHNT and CDR2 as YYREEE (reference sequence). The CDR3 DNA is TGTGCCAGCAGACGGGAAGGGGGCGCGGATGAAAAACTGTTTTTT. This sequence encodes CASRREGGADEKLFF.

The rearrangement uses TRBV23-1 and TRBJ1-6; 7 nucleotides align to TRBD1. TRBV23-1 is known as an ORF, though its function is uncertain. The CDR3 contains 16 residues. V lost 4 bases and J lost 4; bases outside the gene matches: 7. CDR3 nucleotide sequence: TGCGCCAGCAGTCCCCCGGACAGGACATATAATTCACCCCTCCACTTT. Translated, it gives CASSPPDRTYNSPLHF.

V usage is TRBV7-2 and J usage is TRBJ1-2; 9 bases fit TRBD1. Germline V CDR1 and CDR2: SGHTA, FQGNSA. CDR3 length equals 14 residues. After removal of 4 bases from V and 7 bases from J, the junction contained 7 bases not matched to a gene. The CDR3 sequence: CASSSQGALGGYTF. The CDR3 nucleotides read TGTGCCAGCAGCTCACAGGGGGCATTGGGTGGCTACACCTTC.